A single sample is the source of the 24 T cell receptor beta chains below, sequenced in a study of OX40 agonist ivuxolimab in advanced cancers. TCRdb's table, derived via immunoSEQ multiplex PCR, lists solely in-frame clones and lacks some. The data contain tens of thousands of clones, roughly nine tenths of them seen just once; the ten biggest clones take up 0.15% to 0.2%. Source: CD4+ or CD8+ T cells sorted from blood, taken in a trial of the OX40 agonist ivuxolimab. The source of these receptors is an adult with an advanced solid tumor such as melanoma, head and neck, liver or kidney cancer.

The V gene is TRBV9, the J gene TRBJ2-1, with 11 positions matching TRBD2. CDR1 SGDLS and CDR2 YYNGEE come from the germline V gene. CDR3 size: 17 residues. V was pared by 3 bases and J by 4 bases, with 9 bases of the junction left unmatched. CDR3 sequence: CASSASSGRTSYNEQFF. CDR3 DNA: TGTGCCAGCAGCGCCTCTAGCGGGAGGACCTCGTACAATGAGCAGTTCTTC.

This clone showed up just a few times. V and J are TRBV6-1 and TRBJ1-5, with D perhaps TRBD1 (6 bases). CDR3 size: 15 residues. Trimming left V 10 bases short and J 7 bases short, with 23 bases between. CDR1 is MNHNS, CDR2 SASEGT, per germline. Here the CDR3 DNA reads TGTGCCACCTTCGGGGGCAGGGGACTGGGACAGCCCCAGCATTTT. Translating it yields CATFGGRGLGQPQHF.

This clone is a singleton in its sample. The V and J genes are TRBV9 and TRBJ2-1; D uncertain. V was pared by 0 bases and J by 2 bases, with 9 bases between. The CDR3 is made up of 15 amino acids. CDR1 and CDR2 from the germline V gene are SGDLS and YYNGEE. DNA for the CDR3: TGTGCCAGCAGCGTAGCGGAAGGCCCCTACAATGAGCAGTTCTTC. Amino acid sequence: CASSVAEGPYNEQFF.

The chain uses TRBV19 and TRBJ1-2; 10 bases are a match to TRBD1. Looked up from germline, CDR1 is LNHDA and CDR2 is SQIVND (reference sequence). J was trimmed by 3 bases and V by 8 bases; bases with no gene match: 3. This CDR3 contains 13 residues. CDR3 protein: CASRDRGYYGYTF. In nucleotides, the CDR3 is TGTGCCAGTCGGGACAGGGGATACTATGGCTACACCTTC. Full variable domain (outside the CDR3, taken from reference TRBV19 and TRBJ1-2): DGGITQSPKYLFRKEGQNVTLSCEQNLNHDAMYWYRQDPGQGLRLIYYSQIVNDFQKGDIAEGYSVSREKKESFPLTVTSAQKNPTAFYLCASRDRGYYGYTFGSGTRLTVV.

The sample holds a few counts of this clone. V and J are TRBV5-1 and TRBJ2-2; no reliable D call. Germline V CDR1 and CDR2: SGHRS, YFSETQ. This CDR3 has 14 amino acids. Trimming left V 5 bases short and J 0 bases short, with 8 bases between. Here the CDR3 reads CASRELANTGELFF. CDR3 nucleotide sequence: TGCGCCAGCAGGGAACTGGCGAACACCGGGGAGCTGTTTTTT.

The chain carries TRBV5-1 and TRBJ2-5; D is unclear. This CDR3 spans 13 amino acids. Trimming took off 4 bases at V and 5 bases at J, with 12 bases between the two ends. Germline V gene data show CDR1 as SGHRS and CDR2 as YFSETQ. The CDR3 here is CASSQTATETQYF. In DNA form, the CDR3 reads TGCGCCAGCAGCCAGACCGCAACGGAGACCCAGTACTTC. The full variable domain, rest sourced from reference TRBV5-1 and TRBJ2-5, is KAGVTQTPRYLIKTRGQQVTLSCSPISGHRSVSWYQQTPGQGLQFLFEYFSETQRNKGNFPGRFSGRQFSNSRSEMNVSTLELGDSALYLCASSQTATETQYFGPGTRLLVL.

V usage is TRBV27 and J usage is TRBJ2-5; D is uncertain. Germline loops: CDR1 MNHEY, CDR2 SMNVEV (reference sequence). There are 15 residues in the CDR3. Trimming removed 6 bases at V and 1 base at J, with 15 bases between. CDR3 residues: CASRARSTVQETQYF. The CDR3 DNA reads as TGTGCCAGCAGAGCCAGGAGTACTGTCCAAGAGACCCAGTACTTC.

The chain uses TRBV7-2 and TRBJ1-4, with 8 bases lining up with TRBD1. J gave up 7 bases and V 3 bases, and 7 bases lay outside the gene matches. The CDR3 contains 15 residues. Germline V gives CDR1 SGHTA, CDR2 FQGNSA. The CDR3 coding sequence is TGTGCCAGCAGCTTCGACCAGGGGGCAAGTGAAAAACTGTTTTTT. Protein product: CASSFDQGASEKLFF.

The chain joins TRBV28 to TRBJ2-1; D ambiguous. There are 11 residues in the CDR3. Germline-derived CDR1 and CDR2 are MDHEN and SYDVKM. Trimming stripped 3 bases from V and 7 bases from J, with 4 bases between. The CDR3 sequence: CASSLRNEQFF. CDR3 DNA sequence: TGTGCCAGCAGTTTGAGAAATGAGCAGTTCTTC. The full variable domain, completed using reference TRBV28 and TRBJ2-1, is DVKVTQSSRYLVKRTGEKVFLECVQDMDHENMFWYRQDPGLGLRLIYFSYDVKMKEKGDIPEGYSVSREKKERFSLILESASTNQTSMYLCASSLRNEQFFGPGTRLTVL.

This chain links TRBV5-6 with TRBJ2-5; maybe TRBD2 (6 bases). Germline V gene sequence: CDR1 SGHDT, CDR2 YYEEEE. The CDR3 totals 14 residues. Trimming stripped 3 bases from V and 5 bases from J, with 14 bases between. Here the CDR3 reads CASSWEDRQETQYF. The CDR3 DNA is TGTGCCAGCAGCTGGGAGGACCGGCAGGAGACCCAGTACTTC.

This sequence joins TRBV5-1 and TRBJ1-1; D is unclear. With 5 bases removed from V and 6 bases from J, the gap between germline ends came to 20 bases. The germline CDR1 and CDR2 sequences are SGHRS and YFSETQ. This CDR3 is 15 amino acids long. DNA of the CDR3: TGCGCCAGCAGGTTTAACTCTAATAACGGGGCTGAAGCTTTCTTT. Translation gives CASRFNSNNGAEAFF.

The chain has TRBV7-9 and TRBJ2-7, with D uncertain. CDR1 is SEHNR and CDR2 is FQNEAQ in the germline V gene (reference sequence). The CDR3 is made up of 12 amino acids. Between the trimmed V and J ends, which lost 5 bases and 3 bases, there was a span of 8 bases. DNA for the CDR3: TGTGCCAGCAGCACCGGGCACTACGAGCAGTACTTC. Translated: CASSTGHYEQYF.

This clone was observed a single time. The genes are TRBV7-3 and TRBJ2-1, with 7 bases identical to TRBD2. Per the germline V gene, CDR1 is SGHTA and CDR2 is FQGTGA. This CDR3 is built from 13 residues. With 4 bases clipped from V and 5 bases from J, the junction kept 2 bases outside the gene matches. CDR3 loop: CASSSGGNNEQFF. DNA of the CDR3: TGTGCCAGCAGCTCGGGAGGTAACAATGAGCAGTTCTTC.

V gene TRBV7-3 combines with J gene TRBJ2-4; no definite D call. The CDR3 extends over 15 amino acids. CDR1 and CDR2 (germline): SGHTA, FQGTGA. The V end was cut by 5 bases, the J end by 7 bases, with 18 bases between. The CDR3 nucleotides are TGTGCCAGCAGCCATTCATCCACCAAAGGGAACATTCAGTACTTC. This translates into CASSHSSTKGNIQYF.

There are a few counts of this clone. The gene calls are TRBV6-5 and TRBJ2-5; 9 positions match TRBD1. The junction had 8 bases not matched to a gene; V was cut back by 4 bases and J by 5 bases. The V gene's germline CDR1 is MNHEY and CDR2 SVGAGI. CDR3 size: 15 residues. CDR3 in amino acids: CASSSQQGAGETQYF. The CDR3, as DNA: TGTGCCAGCAGTTCCCAACAGGGGGCCGGGGAGACCCAGTACTTC.

The chain has TRBV18 and TRBJ1-1; 8 positions agree with TRBD1. There are 14 residues in the CDR3. CDR1 and CDR2 from the germline V gene are KGHSH and LQKENI. The ends lost 6 bases at V and 6 bases at J; junction bases unmatched: 9. The CDR3 DNA reads as TGTGCCAGCTCGCGAGACAGGGGATCCTCTGAAGCTTTCTTT. It yields the protein CASSRDRGSSEAFF.

In DNA, the CDR3 is TGTGCCAGCAGCGTATTGGCGGGGGTCGAGGGTTCTGGAAACACCATATATTTT. Translating gives CASSVLAGVEGSGNTIYF. The J gene is TRBJ1-3, the V gene TRBV9; D is possibly TRBD1 (5 bases). Trimming removed 1 base from V and 1 base from J, with 18 bases in between. Germline loops: CDR1 SGDLS, CDR2 YYNGEE. The CDR3 has 18 residues. Full variable domain (outside the CDR3, taken from reference TRBV9 and TRBJ1-3): DSGVTQTPKHLITATGQRVTLRCSPRSGDLSVYWYQQSLDQGLQFLIQYYNGEERAKGNILERFSAQQFPDLHSELNLSSLELGDSALYFCASSVLAGVEGSGNTIYFGEGSWLTVV.

The chain recombines TRBV6-1 with TRBJ1-4; TRBD1 agrees at 7 bases. V was clipped by 9 bases and J by 7 bases; unmatched bases: 11. Germline V gives CDR1 MNHNS, CDR2 SASEGT. The CDR3 is 14 residues long. CDR3 DNA sequence: TGTGCCAGTCACACAGGGGCGATAGGTGAAAAACTGTTTTTT. Translating it yields CASHTGAIGEKLFF.

V gene TRBV20-1 combines with J gene TRBJ2-5; possibly TRBD2 for D (5 bases). The germline V gene encodes CDR1 DFQATT and CDR2 SNEGSKA (reference sequence). The V end was cut by 6 bases, the J end by 7 bases, with 12 bases between. CDR3 length: 11 residues. CDR3 DNA sequence: TGCAGTGCCGTGTCTCGGGGGACCCAGTACTTC. This codes for CSAVSRGTQYF.

This clone was seen only once. The chain recombines TRBV4-2 with TRBJ1-3, with D tentatively TRBD1 (5 bases). V was trimmed by 0 bases and J by 4 bases, leaving 13 bases between them. From germline, CDR1 is LGHNA and CDR2 YNFKEQ. The CDR3 loop spans 16 amino acids. The CDR3 loop is CASSQELPGTGNTIYF. In nucleotides, the CDR3 is TGTGCCAGCAGCCAAGAACTACCGGGGACCGGAAACACCATATATTTT.

This clone was counted a few times. V and J are TRBV7-9 and TRBJ1-4; 9 bases map to TRBD1. CDR1 is SEHNR, CDR2 FQNEAQ, per germline (reference sequence). V lost 3 bases and J lost 6; bases outside the gene matches: 2. CDR3 length: 14 residues. DNA of the CDR3: TGTGCCAGCAGCTTGGGGACAGGGTATGAAAAACTGTTTTTT. This translates into CASSLGTGYEKLFF.

The chain uses TRBV9 and TRBJ2-2; no clear D gene. Deletions cut 2 bases from V and 2 bases from J, with 7 bases between. The length of the CDR3 is 14 residues. The V gene's germline CDR1 is SGDLS and CDR2 YYNGEE. CDR3 amino acids: CASSVGGNTGELFF. CDR3 bases: TGTGCCAGCAGCGTCGGCGGAAACACCGGGGAGCTGTTTTTT.

The chain uses TRBV7-9 and TRBJ2-5; D gene uncertain. Trimming pared 6 bases from V and 0 bases from J, leaving 11 bases between. CDR1 is SEHNR, CDR2 FQNEAQ, per germline (reference sequence). The CDR3 contains 14 residues. The CDR3 bases are TGTGCCAGCAGTCTCGGGCCGAACCAAGAGACCCAGTACTTC. The encoded protein is CASSLGPNQETQYF.

The chain couples TRBV9 to TRBJ2-5; 8 positions agree with TRBD2. Germline-derived CDR1 and CDR2 are SGDLS and YYNGEE. The V and J ends lost 6 bases and 3 bases, in that order; junction bases with no gene match: 7. This CDR3 spans 14 amino acids. CDR3 region: CASTPGGAKETQYF. In DNA form, the CDR3 reads TGTGCCAGCACCCCGGGGGGGGCCAAAGAGACCCAGTACTTC.